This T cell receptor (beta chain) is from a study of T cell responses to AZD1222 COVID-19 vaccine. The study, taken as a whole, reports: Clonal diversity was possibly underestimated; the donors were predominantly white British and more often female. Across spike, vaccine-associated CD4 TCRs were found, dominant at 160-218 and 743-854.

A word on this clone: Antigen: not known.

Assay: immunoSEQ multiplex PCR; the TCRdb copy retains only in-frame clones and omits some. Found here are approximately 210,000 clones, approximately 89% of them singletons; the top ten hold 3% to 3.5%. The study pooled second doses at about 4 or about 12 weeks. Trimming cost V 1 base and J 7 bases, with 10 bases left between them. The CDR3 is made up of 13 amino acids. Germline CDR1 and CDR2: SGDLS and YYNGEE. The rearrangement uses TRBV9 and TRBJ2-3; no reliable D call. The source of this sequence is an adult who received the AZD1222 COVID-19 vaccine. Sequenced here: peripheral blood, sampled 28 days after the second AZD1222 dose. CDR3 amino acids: CASSVSGHNTQYF. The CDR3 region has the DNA TGTGCCAGCAGCGTATCCGGCCACAATACGCAGTATTTT.